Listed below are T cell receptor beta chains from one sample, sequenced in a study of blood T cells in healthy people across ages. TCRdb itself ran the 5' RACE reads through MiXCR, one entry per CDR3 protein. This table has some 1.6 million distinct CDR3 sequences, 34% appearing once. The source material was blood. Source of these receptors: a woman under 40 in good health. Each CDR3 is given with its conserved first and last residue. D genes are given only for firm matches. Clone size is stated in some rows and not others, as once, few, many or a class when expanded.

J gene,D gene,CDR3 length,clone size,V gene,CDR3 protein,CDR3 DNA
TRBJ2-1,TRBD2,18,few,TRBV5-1,CASGGGTSGGAGLNEQFF,TGCGCCAGCGGCGGAGGGACTAGCGGGGGCGCAGGGCTGAATGAGCAGTTCTTC
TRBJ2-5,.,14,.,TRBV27,CASSSRGFRATQYF,TGTGCCAGCAGTTCCCGGGGCTTCCGGGCGACCCAGTACTTC
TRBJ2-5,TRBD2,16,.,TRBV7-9,CASSPLRGRAQETQYF,TGTGCCAGCAGCCCCCTGCGCGGGAGGGCCCAAGAGACCCAGTACTTC
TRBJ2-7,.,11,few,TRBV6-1,CASRALAEQYF,TGTGCCAGCAGAGCGCTCGCCGAGCAGTACTTC
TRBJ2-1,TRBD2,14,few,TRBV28,CASSRAGDYNEQFF,TGTGCCAGCAGTCGAGCGGGAGACTACAATGAGCAGTTCTTC
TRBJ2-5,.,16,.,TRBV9,CASSVNSRGARETQYF,TGTGCCAGCAGCGTCAACAGCAGGGGGGCCAGGGAGACCCAGTACTTC
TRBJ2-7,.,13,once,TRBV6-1,CASSVRRGNEQYF,TGTGCCAGCAGTGTCAGGAGGGGCAACGAGCAGTACTTC
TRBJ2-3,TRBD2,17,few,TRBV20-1,CSARWLAGAGSTDTQYF,TGCAGTGCTAGGTGGCTAGCGGGAGCGGGTAGCACAGATACGCAGTATTTT
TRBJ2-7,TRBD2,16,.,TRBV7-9,CASSLMTSGSIDEQYF,TGTGCCAGCAGCTTAATGACTAGCGGGAGTATCGACGAGCAGTACTTC
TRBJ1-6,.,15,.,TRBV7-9,CASSVVGVNNSPLHF,TGTGCCAGCAGCGTCGTGGGGGTAAATAATTCACCCCTCCACTTT
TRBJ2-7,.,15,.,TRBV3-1,CASSQGLGLDYEQYF,TGTGCCAGCAGCCAAGGCCTTGGGTTGGACTACGAGCAGTACTTC
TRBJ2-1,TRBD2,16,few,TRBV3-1,CASSPGAGVIYNEQFF,TGTGCCAGCAGCCCGGGAGCGGGAGTTATATACAATGAGCAGTTCTTC
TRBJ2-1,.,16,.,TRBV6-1,CASPPGPISSYNEQFF,TGTGCCAGCCCCCCGGGACCGATAAGCTCCTACAATGAGCAGTTCTTC
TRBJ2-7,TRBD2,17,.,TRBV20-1,CSARDYYRGGTSHEQYF,TGCAGTGCTAGAGATTACTATCGCGGGGGGACCTCCCACGAGCAGTACTTC
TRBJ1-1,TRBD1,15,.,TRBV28,CASSLYDRGNTEAFF,TGTGCCAGCAGTTTATACGACAGGGGGAACACTGAAGCTTTCTTT
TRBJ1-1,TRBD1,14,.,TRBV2,CASSEAAGGTEAFF,TGTGCCAGCAGTGAAGCGGCAGGGGGGACTGAAGCTTTCTTT
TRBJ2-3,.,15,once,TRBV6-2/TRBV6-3,CASNRQRTSTDTQYF,TGTGCCAGCAATCGCCAGAGAACTAGCACAGATACGCAGTATTTT
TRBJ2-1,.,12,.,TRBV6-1,CASRWTENEQFF,TGTGCCAGCAGGTGGACAGAGAATGAGCAGTTCTTC
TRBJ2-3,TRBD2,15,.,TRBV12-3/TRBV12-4,CASSRLAPSTDTQYF,TGTGCCAGCAGCAGACTAGCGCCTAGCACAGATACGCAGTATTTT
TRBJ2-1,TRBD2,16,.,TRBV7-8,CASSFGLAVNYNEQFF,TGTGCCAGCAGCTTTGGCCTAGCGGTAAATTACAATGAGCAGTTCTTC